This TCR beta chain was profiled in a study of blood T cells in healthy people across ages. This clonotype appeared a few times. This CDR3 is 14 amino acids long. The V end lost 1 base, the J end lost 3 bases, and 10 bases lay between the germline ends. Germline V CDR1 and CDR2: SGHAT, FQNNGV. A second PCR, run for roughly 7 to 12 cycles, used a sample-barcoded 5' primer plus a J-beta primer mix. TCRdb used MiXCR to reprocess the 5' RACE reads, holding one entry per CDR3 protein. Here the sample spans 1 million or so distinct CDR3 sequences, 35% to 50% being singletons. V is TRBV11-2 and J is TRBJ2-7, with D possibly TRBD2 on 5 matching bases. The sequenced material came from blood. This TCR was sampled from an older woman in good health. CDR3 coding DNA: TGTGCCAGCAGCTTAGGGTTTGGACTCTACGAGCAGTACTTC. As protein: CASSLGFGLYEQYF.